The TCR beta chain under discussion was sequenced for a study of blood T cell repertoires in COVID-19. Study-level background: Sample material is recorded as cDNA or gDNA derived from T cells, B-cell-depleted T cells, or PBMCs.

Seattle patients were enrolled while actively infected and followed longitudinally. Germline V lookup: CDR1 MNHEY, CDR2 SMNVEV (reference sequence). This CDR3 spans 18 amino acids. Trimming pared 5 bases from V and 1 base from J, leaving 20 bases between. Generated by immunoSEQ multiplex PCR, the TCRdb table keeps only in-frame clones and is missing some. The table has around 360,000 clones, roughly 86% seen once. The specimen was peripheral blood. The rearrangement links TRBV27 to TRBJ1-4, with D maybe TRBD1 (5 bases). The receptor comes from a woman between 25 and 40 years old with COVID-19, enrolled during active disease. CDR3 DNA sequence: TGTGCCAGCAGTGCCGTCGGACACGGTCAAGGAACTAATGAAAAACTGTTTTTT. Its protein product is CASSAVGHGQGTNEKLFF.